These T cell receptor beta chains were read from a single sample in a study of T-cell reconstitution after alpha-beta-depleted transplantation in children. TCRdb reanalysed the PCR reads using MiXCR and keeps one entry per CDR3 protein. The sample contains roughly 420,000 distinct CDR3 sequences, around 15% of which appear only once. The sequenced sample was PBMCs, mostly from graft donor cells, obtained 360 days after TCRalphabeta/CD19-depleted stem cell transplant. The receptor set was obtained from a boy under two years old who had a stem cell transplant for Wiskott-Aldrich syndrome, so the T cells may come from the graft donor. Both conserved end residues are part of each CDR3. Fields, in order: J gene, D gene, clone size, V gene, CDR3 protein, CDR3 DNA. A D gene is named only where the DNA matches it firmly. Expanded clones are given a class, and other clones once, few, many or no size at all.

TRBJ1-1	TRBD1	few	TRBV9	CASSLRGRDTEAFF	TGTGCCAGCAGTCTCAGGGGGCGGGACACTGAAGCTTTCTTT
TRBJ2-7	TRBD1	.	TRBV19	CAIDTPPPGTAVSYEQYF	TGTGCCATCGATACCCCCCCGCCGGGGACAGCGGTCTCCTACGAGCAGTACTTC
TRBJ2-7	TRBD2	.	TRBV10-3	CAGSVAGVGYEQYF	TGTGCCGGATCCGTAGCGGGAGTCGGCTACGAGCAGTACTTC
TRBJ2-7	.	.	TRBV6-2/TRBV6-3	CASSYWGHHEQYF	TGTGCCAGCAGTTACTGGGGACACCACGAGCAGTACTTC
TRBJ2-2	.	few	TRBV9	CASSPSASYTGELFF	TGTGCCAGCAGCCCCTCGGCTAGCTACACCGGGGAGCTGTTTTTT
TRBJ2-5	.	once	TRBV7-9	CASRGTEQETQYF	TGTGCCAGCAGGGGGACGGAACAAGAGACCCAGTACTTC
TRBJ2-4	TRBD2	many	TRBV29-1	CSGLARAKNIQYF	TGCAGCGGACTAGCGCGAGCCAAAAACATTCAGTACTTC
TRBJ2-5	.	.	TRBV6-5	CASSYFGRIQETQYF	TGTGCCAGCAGTTACTTCGGGCGTATACAAGAGACCCAGTACTTC
TRBJ2-1	TRBD1	.	TRBV24-1	CATSDVGEDRGEFF	TGTGCCACCAGTGATGTCGGTGAGGACAGGGGGGAGTTCTTC
TRBJ2-7	TRBD1	few	TRBV29-1	CSVLPGQGYEQYF	TGCAGCGTTCTCCCGGGACAGGGGTACGAGCAGTACTTC
TRBJ2-2	.	.	TRBV6-1	CASRTMGESSGELFF	TGTGCCAGCAGAACTATGGGAGAGTCTTCCGGGGAGCTGTTTTTT
TRBJ2-5	.	.	TRBV10-3	CAISESRLETQYF	TGTGCCATCAGTGAGTCCAGGTTAGAGACCCAGTACTTC
TRBJ1-1	.	.	TRBV6-2/TRBV6-3	CASRYSGPTEAFF	TGTGCCAGCAGATATTCCGGGCCCACTGAAGCTTTCTTT
TRBJ2-5	.	.	TRBV11-2	CASSLTPKETQYF	TGTGCCAGCAGCTTAACCCCGAAAGAGACCCAGTACTTC
TRBJ2-7	.	few	TRBV20-1	CSARVPGSYEQYF	TGCAGTGCTAGAGTTCCAGGTTCCTACGAGCAGTACTTC
TRBJ1-1	.	many	TRBV15	CATSRGVTEAFF	TGTGCCACCAGCAGGGGAGTCACTGAAGCTTTCTTT
TRBJ2-5	TRBD1	few	TRBV5-6	CASSDPWDRVATQYF	TGTGCCAGCAGCGACCCCTGGGACAGGGTGGCGACCCAGTACTTC
TRBJ2-3	.	.	TRBV20-1	CSAPREGVTDTQYF	TGCAGTGCCCCTAGAGAGGGGGTCACAGATACGCAGTATTTT
TRBJ2-7	TRBD1	few	TRBV25-1	CASRGFGTVNEQYF	TGTGCCAGCAGGGGCTTCGGGACAGTTAACGAGCAGTACTTC
TRBJ1-1	.	.	TRBV11-1	CASSLGGSSGATGDTEAFF	TGTGCCAGCAGCTTAGGGGGATCTTCAGGGGCGACTGGAGACACTGAAGCTTTCTTT
TRBJ2-3	.	many	TRBV12-3/TRBV12-4	CASSLGGKDTQYF	TGTGCCAGCAGTTTGGGGGGTAAAGATACGCAGTATTTT
TRBJ2-1	.	few	TRBV5-1	CASSLRQGYYNEQFF	TGCGCCAGCAGCTTGAGGCAGGGGTACTACAATGAGCAGTTCTTC
TRBJ2-5	.	few	TRBV12-3/TRBV12-4	CASSLKPRETQYF	TGTGCCAGCAGTTTAAAGCCTAGAGAGACCCAGTACTTC
TRBJ1-5	.	.	TRBV12-3/TRBV12-4	CASKDRLSSNQPQHF	TGTGCCAGCAAAGACAGGCTTTCGAGCAATCAGCCCCAGCATTTT
TRBJ2-3	.	.	TRBV20-1	CSAPVNTDTQYF	TGCAGTGCCCCCGTGAACACAGATACGCAGTATTTT
TRBJ2-2	.	.	TRBV30	CAWSVRRVTGELFF	TGTGCCTGGAGTGTACGGAGGGTAACCGGGGAGCTGTTTTTT
TRBJ2-3	.	many	TRBV3-1	CASSQAGLTDTQYF	TGTGCCAGCAGCCAGGCTGGGTTGACAGATACGCAGTATTTT
TRBJ2-1	.	many	TRBV12-3/TRBV12-4	CASSLKGNEQFF	TGTGCCAGCAGTTTAAAGGGGAATGAGCAGTTCTTC
TRBJ1-4	.	few	TRBV11-2	CASSLEWRGEKLFF	TGTGCCAGCAGCCTTGAATGGAGGGGTGAAAAACTGTTTTTT
TRBJ2-5	.	.	TRBV7-6	CASSLVFPGKGTQYF	TGTGCCAGCAGCTTAGTCTTTCCGGGTAAAGGGACCCAGTACTTC
TRBJ2-1	TRBD1	many	TRBV24-1	CATSDVVGQVRPNEQFF	TGTGCCACCAGTGACGTTGTGGGACAGGTTCGCCCCAATGAGCAGTTCTTC
TRBJ2-2	.	few	TRBV29-1	CSVVTGNTGELFF	TGCAGCGTTGTAACAGGGAACACCGGGGAGCTGTTTTTT
TRBJ2-1	TRBD2	.	TRBV3-1	CASRSSGGRSYNEQFF	TGTGCCAGCAGGTCAAGCGGGGGGAGGTCCTACAATGAGCAGTTCTTC
TRBJ2-1	.	few	TRBV5-1	CASSFRSLMVNNEQFF	TGCGCCAGCAGCTTTAGGTCACTAATGGTGAACAATGAGCAGTTCTTC
TRBJ2-3	TRBD2	few	TRBV12-3/TRBV12-4	CASSYYAGLAGESTDTQYF	TGTGCCAGCAGTTACTACGCGGGACTAGCGGGAGAAAGCACAGATACGCAGTATTTT
TRBJ2-7	TRBD1	few	TRBV18	CASSPDRAEQYF	TGTGCCAGCTCACCGGACAGGGCCGAGCAGTACTTC
TRBJ2-2	TRBD1	.	TRBV5-1	CASSPSDRVNTGELFF	TGCGCCAGCAGCCCATCCGACAGGGTGAACACCGGGGAGCTGTTTTTT
TRBJ1-5	.	.	TRBV4-1	CASSPQGLGNQPQHF	TGCGCCAGCAGCCCACAGGGCTTGGGCAATCAGCCCCAGCATTTT
TRBJ1-4	TRBD1	.	TRBV29-1	CSVEDMTGGSEKLFF	TGCAGCGTTGAGGATATGACAGGGGGGAGTGAAAAACTGTTTTTT
TRBJ2-5	.	few	TRBV4-2	CASSQDGRREETQYF	TGTGCCAGCAGCCAAGATGGGCGACGGGAAGAGACCCAGTACTTC
TRBJ2-7	TRBD2	few	TRBV14	CASSQVTSWSYEQYF	TGTGCCAGCAGCCAAGTGACTAGCTGGTCCTACGAGCAGTACTTC